The 2 T cell receptor beta chains below were found in one sample sequenced in a study of regulatory T cells in long-lasting Graves disease. iRepertoire HTBI primers and Arm-PCR of CDR3 regions built TCR beta libraries. TCRdb processed the multiplex PCR reads anew with MiXCR; each CDR3 protein has one entry. The sample shows roughly 450,000 distinct CDR3 sequences, around 20% of them seen only once. Time point in this sample: persistent/refractory GD, antithyroid drugs over 5 years with positive TRAb. Construction of the TCR library relied on RNA isolated from PBMCs. This specimen consisted of peripheral blood mononuclear cells (PBMCs), obtained when the disease was refractory, from a patient treated with antithyroid drugs. The receptors come from a female donor with Graves disease.

This clonotype was seen a handful of times. Being one base from a much bigger clone, this may be a read error. The chain combines TRBV20-1 with TRBJ2-7; D might be TRBD2 (5 bases). The CDR3 is 18 residues long. Per the germline V gene, CDR1 is DFQATT and CDR2 is SNEGSKA (reference sequence). For the CDR3, the DNA is TGCAGTGCAGGGCCTCTTTTCGGGGTACCGTCGTTGAGGAACGAGCAGTGCTTC. It encodes CSAGPLFGVPSLRNEQCF.

The sample holds many counts of this clonotype. This chain connects TRBV7-6 to TRBJ2-7, with D perhaps TRBD2 (5 bases). From germline, CDR1 is SGHVS and CDR2 FNYEAQ. There are 13 residues in the CDR3. Trimming took 4 bases from V and 5 from J, leaving 12 bases between them. The CDR3 here is CASSSEVRNEQYF. The DNA of the CDR3 is TGTGCCAGCAGCTCGGAGGTACGGAACGAGCAGTACTTC.